This T cell receptor beta chain stems from a study of T cell changes during pregnancy in multiple sclerosis. The CDR3 is 14 residues long. Germline assignment: CDR1 GTSNPN and CDR2 SVGIG (reference sequence). V lost 4 bases and J lost 4; bases outside the gene matches: 9. Profiled with immunoSEQ multiplex PCR; TCRdb holds only in-frame clones, not every one. The sample records fewer than 95,000 clones, approximately 92% being singletons. The genes are TRBV30 and TRBJ1-1; 7 bases match TRBD1. This clonotype originated in a female donor with multiple sclerosis, enrolled in a pregnancy study. Specimen: peripheral blood, collected in the first trimester of pregnancy. For the CDR3, the DNA is TGTGCCTGGAAAGAAACGCAGGGGGGCACTGAAGCTTTCTTT. Amino acids: CAWKETQGGTEAFF.